This T cell receptor (beta chain) was observed in a study of CD8 T cells in ankylosing spondylitis. Scientists made TCR beta libraries using quantitative 5'-RACE with molecular barcodes. TCRdb reprocessed the 5' RACE reads with MiXCR, giving one entry per CDR3 protein. The sample has over 600,000 distinct CDR3 sequences, 15% to 20% seen once. CDR3 length equals 12 residues. From germline, CDR1 is MNHEY and CDR2 SVGEGT. V lost 0 bases and J lost 8, with 7 bases in between. Study-level results: Matched synovial fluid from ankylosing spondylitis patients was reported to be enriched for disease-linked clones. Blood of patients with ankylosing spondylitis appeared to be characterized by a TCR beta motif of eight or nine highly homologous variants.

This clonotype was seen a few times. What it binds is not known. The V gene is TRBV6-2 or TRBV6-3, the J gene TRBJ1-2, with D uncertain. The receptor was derived from a male donor with ankylosing spondylitis. What was sequenced was blood, either unsorted or a sorted T cell fraction (not recorded which). The CDR3 reads CASSYSKMGYTF. The CDR3 nucleotides are TGTGCCAGCAGTTACTCGAAAATGGGCTACACCTTC.